Listed below are T cell receptor beta chains from one sample, sequenced in a study of Ad26.COV2.S vaccination and SARS-CoV-2 variants. Sequencing was performed with immunoSEQ multiplex PCR; in TCRdb, only in-frame clones are kept and a portion is missing. Among 300,000 to 350,000 clones listed, approximately 86% were seen once. Sequencing was performed on peripheral blood, taken in a trial of Ad26.COV2.S vaccine versus placebo. Every receptor here comes from a person between 18 and 65 years old who received the Ad26.COV2.S COVID-19 vaccine or a placebo. CDR3s include the opening cysteine and the closing phenylalanine or tryptophan. A D gene is named only where the DNA matches it firmly. Where a row states a size, it is once, few, many or the class of an expanded clone; other rows omit it.

clone_size d_call j_call v_call cdr3_nt cdr3_aa
medium-sized - TRBJ1-5 TRBV7-9 TGTGCCAGCAGCTCGGGACATAGCAATCAGCCCCAGCATTTT CASSSGHSNQPQHF
- TRBD1 TRBJ1-6 TRBV2 TGTGCCAGCAGGGAGACAGGGGGCTGGAATTCACCCCTCCACTTT CASRETGGWNSPLHF
- - TRBJ2-1 TRBV7-2 TGTGCCAGCCGCTTAGCGCCTAGTAGGGGGGGGGCCTACAATGAGCAGTTCTTC CASRLAPSRGGAYNEQFF
- TRBD2 TRBJ2-5 TRBV7-2 TGTGCCAGCAGCTTTGTTAGCGGGGGGACCCAAGAGACCCAGTACTTC CASSFVSGGTQETQYF
- - TRBJ2-1 TRBV4-1 TGCGCCAGCAGCCAAGATGGAGCGGTAACCTACAATGAGCAGTTCTTC CASSQDGAVTYNEQFF
- - TRBJ2-5 TRBV5-1 TGCGCCAGCAGCTTGCAAGAGACCCAGTACTTC CASSLQETQYF
- - TRBJ1-2 TRBV19 TGTGCCAGTAGGCTTGACAGAGCTAACTATGGCTACACCTTC CASRLDRANYGYTF
- - TRBJ2-1 TRBV9 TGTGCCAGCAGCGTAGGGAACCCCCGCAATGAGCAGTTCTTC CASSVGNPRNEQFF
- TRBD1 TRBJ2-5 TRBV5-4 TGTGCCAGCAGCTTGGTAGGGACAGAAGAGACCCAGTACTTC CASSLVGTEETQYF
- - TRBJ1-5 TRBV2 TGTGCCAGCAGGAGAGAAGGGGGTTATAGCAATCAGCCCCAGCATTTT CASRREGGYSNQPQHF
- - TRBJ2-7 TRBV29-1 TGCAGCGTTGAATCGAGGGGTCTATCCTACGAGCAGTACTTC CSVESRGLSYEQYF
- - TRBJ2-2 TRBV21-1 TGTGCCAGCAGCGTCCGAGGGGCTAGCGGAATACTCGGGGAGCTGTTTTTT CASSVRGASGILGELFF
- - TRBJ2-3 TRBV5-4 TGTGCCAGCAGCTTTCGGGCCATGGGAGATACGCAGTATTTT CASSFRAMGDTQYF
- - TRBJ1-2 TRBV20-1 TGCAGTGCTGGCGACCGCTATGGCTACACCTTC CSAGDRYGYTF
- - TRBJ1-1 TRBV21-1 TGTGCCAGCAGCAAAGCGCGGAGGTACACTGAAGCTTTCTTT CASSKARRYTEAFF
- - TRBJ2-5 TRBV7-2 TGTGCCAGCAGCTCGAGGGACTCACAAGAGACCCAGTACTTC CASSSRDSQETQYF
- - TRBJ2-5 TRBV7-2 TGTGCCAGCAGACCTGGGTCCCAAGAGACCCAGTACTTC CASRPGSQETQYF
- TRBD1 TRBJ2-7 TRBV12-3/TRBV12-4 TGTGCCAGCAGTACAGGGGACGAGCAGTACTTC CASSTGDEQYF
- - TRBJ2-7 TRBV19 TGTGCCAGTAGTCCGGACTTCTTGTCCTACGAGCAGTACTTC CASSPDFLSYEQYF
- TRBD2 TRBJ2-1 TRBV5-1 TGCGCCAGCAGCTCGAGGGGGACTAGCGGGAGAGGGACCTACAATGAGCAGTTCTTC CASSSRGTSGRGTYNEQFF
- - TRBJ1-6 TRBV5-4 TGTGCCAGCAGCTTGGCAATCCCGGGCGGTTCACCCCTCCACTTT CASSLAIPGGSPLHF
- TRBD2 TRBJ2-7 TRBV28 TGTGCCAGCACCGCGGGCGGGAGTGTCTACGAGCAGTACTTC CASTAGGSVYEQYF
- - TRBJ2-2 TRBV18 TGTGCCAGCTCACCAATAACAGCGGTGGCCACCGGGGAGCTGTTTTTT CASSPITAVATGELFF
- - TRBJ2-7 TRBV7-2 TGTGCCAGCAGCCCCCAGGCCGGGGGCGCTTACGAGCAGTACTTC CASSPQAGGAYEQYF
- - TRBJ2-3 TRBV5-4 TGTGCCAGCAGCTTCCCCGGGACTCCGGGGGCAGATACGCAGTATTTT CASSFPGTPGADTQYF
- - TRBJ2-2 TRBV18 TGTGCCAGCTCACCAATCCTCCAGGGGTCCGACACCGGGGAGCTGTTTTTT CASSPILQGSDTGELFF
- TRBD1 TRBJ1-3 TRBV5-4 TGTGCCAGCAGCATACAGGGGATCTCCGGAAACACCATATATTTT CASSIQGISGNTIYF
- TRBD2 TRBJ2-7 TRBV28 TGTGCCAGCAGTTCGGGACTAGCGGGAATTTACGAGCAGTACTTC CASSSGLAGIYEQYF
- - TRBJ1-1 TRBV5-6 TGTGCCAGCAGCTACGGGATTATGAACACTGAAGCTTTCTTT CASSYGIMNTEAFF
- - TRBJ1-1 TRBV18 TGTGCCAGCACCCGGGACCAGGCTGAAGCTTTCTTT CASTRDQAEAFF
- TRBD1 TRBJ2-1 TRBV9 TGTGCCAGCAGCGTAGGACAGGGCGGAAGCTCCTACAATGAGCAGTTCTTC CASSVGQGGSSYNEQFF
- - TRBJ1-2 TRBV6-5 TGTGCCAGCACCGGGGGGGGCCAAGTCTATGGCTACACCTTC CASTGGGQVYGYTF
- - TRBJ1-1 TRBV6-2/TRBV6-3 TGTGCCAGCAGCCCTAGGACGGTGAACACTGAAGCTTTCTTT CASSPRTVNTEAFF
- TRBD1 TRBJ1-1 TRBV7-9 TGTGCCAGCAGCTTAGCGGGACAGTCATCTGAAGCTTTCTTT CASSLAGQSSEAFF
few - TRBJ1-4 TRBV7-9 TGTGCCAGCAGCCATTTTCGAGGAGTCAATGAAAAACTGTTTTTT CASSHFRGVNEKLFF
- - TRBJ2-7 TRBV9 TGTGCCAGCAGCGTAGGGGGCCTATGGGCCTACGAGCAGTACTTC CASSVGGLWAYEQYF
- - TRBJ2-1 TRBV6-4 TGTGCCAGCAGTGAATGGGGGCGATCTAGTTACAATGAGCAGTTCTTC CASSEWGRSSYNEQFF
- - TRBJ2-3 TRBV11-3 TGTGCCAGCAGCTTAGCCCGGGTTGCAGATACGCAGTATTTT CASSLARVADTQYF
- - TRBJ2-2 TRBV7-2 TGTGCCAGCATCCCAGGGGGGGCATCTGCCGGGGAGCTGTTTTTT CASIPGGASAGELFF
- - TRBJ1-2 TRBV7-2 TGTGCCAGCAGCTTACAGGCTGTCTATGGCTACACCTTC CASSLQAVYGYTF
few - TRBJ1-2 TRBV6-6 TGTGCCAGCAGTTACGGGGTTGGATATGGCTACACCTTC CASSYGVGYGYTF
- TRBD2 TRBJ2-1 TRBV20-1 TGCAGTGCTAGTCAAGCGGGAGGAGGTGAGCAGTTCTTC CSASQAGGGEQFF
- TRBD2 TRBJ2-5 TRBV7-9 TGTGCCAGCAGCCCCCAGGACCTACTAGGGAGGGACCAGTACTTC CASSPQDLLGRDQYF
many - TRBJ2-1 TRBV6-4 TGTGCCAGCAGTGACTCCGGACTTAGCTCCTACAATGAGCAGTTCTTC CASSDSGLSSYNEQFF
- - TRBJ2-2 TRBV6-5 TGTGCCAGCAGCCCAGGGTACGGGGAGCTGTTTTTT CASSPGYGELFF
- TRBD2 TRBJ2-1 TRBV6-1 TGTGCCAGCAGGGAAGCACTGGGACTACACAATGAGCAGTTCTTC CASREALGLHNEQFF
- TRBD1 TRBJ2-3 TRBV7-3 TGTGCCAGCAGCTGGACAGGGTCAGGCGATACGCAGTATTTT CASSWTGSGDTQYF
- - TRBJ2-7 TRBV13 TGTGCCAGCAGCTTAAACTCCGGACAGTCGAGGTACGAGCAGTACTTC CASSLNSGQSRYEQYF
- - TRBJ1-2 TRBV18 TGTGCCAGCTATCACCCCCACAGTACCTATGGCTACACCTTC CASYHPHSTYGYTF